These T cell receptor beta chains were read from a single sample in a study of shared clonotypes between healthy human individuals. The repertoire was sequenced with immunoSEQ multiplex PCR; TCRdb's copy has only in-frame clones and lacks some. This table has approximately 530,000 clones, about 96% appearing once. The sample was naive CD4+ T cells sorted from blood. These receptors came from a woman aged 25 to 39 in good health. Each CDR3 is given with its conserved first and last residue. A D gene is named only where the DNA matches it firmly.

>.|TRBV7-8
CASSRDQQETQYF
>.|TRBV27
CASSPANTGELFF
>.|TRBV2
CASSEFQGNTDTQYF
>.|TRBV6-5
CASRRGANYGYTF
>.|TRBV6-6
CASSFGQNTEAFF
>TRBD2|TRBV5-6
CASREAGGLIHEQYF
>TRBD1|TRBV28
CASSLNAGTAKGF
>.|TRBV5-6
CASSFLNSGTEAFF
>TRBD2|TRBV10-3
CATLGLGNNEQFF
>.|TRBV28
CASSFRGAWDTQYF
>TRBD1|TRBV29-1
CSVSGTAPVGGYEQYF
>.|TRBV7-3
CASSPRLASYNEQFF
>.|TRBV11-1
CASSPGRWGTEAFF
>TRBD2|TRBV19
CASSTILARSNEQFF
>TRBD1|TRBV5-1
CASSLRQGWNTEAFF
>TRBD2|TRBV15
CATSRDFGSGGRVETQYF
>TRBD1|TRBV2
CASSTTGSYGYTF
>TRBD1|TRBV15
CAIGQGTAFEETQYF
>TRBD1|TRBV11-2
CASSLSGTGGGYEQYF
>.|TRBV28
CASRLTHSGANVLTF
>TRBD1|TRBV14
CASSPIRKTGDHEQYF
>TRBD1|TRBV9
CASSAGQDASYEQYF
>.|TRBV5-6
CASSSLEKLFF
>.|TRBV6-5
CASSYSGHTGELFF
>.|TRBV11-2
CASTPSGHYYEQYF
>.|TRBV28
CASSFGQHSTDTQYF
>TRBD2|TRBV5-4
CASSSMASGSSYNEQFF
>.|TRBV7-2
CASSLWRRDGELFF
>.|TRBV7-8
CASSGSIQGGEKLFF
>.|TRBV25-1
CASGGPYSNQPQHF
>.|TRBV6-5
CASSYSTGGREKLFF
>.|TRBV12-5
CASGLEGATADTQYF
>.|TRBV9
CASSVEVGDTEAFF
>.|TRBV18
CASSTLADTQYF
>.|TRBV5-1
CASSPTPGVKDNEQFF
>.|TRBV2
CASTDDRDTEAFF
>.|TRBV18
CASSSSEAASNQPQHF
>.|TRBV5-4
CASSPVTASTSFTDTQYF
>.|TRBV11-2
CASSLQGEQYF
>TRBD1|TRBV19
CASRAGTGYSNQPQHF
>.|TRBV10-2
CASRLQGPTEAFF
>.|TRBV21-1
CASSKGGKRLDPTYEQYF
>.|TRBV28
CASTIGGLNSGNTIYF
>TRBD1|TRBV27
CASSRQGRKNTEAFF
>TRBD1|TRBV19
CASSQRGQGAYEQYF
>.|TRBV5-1
CASSQKTGMTYEQYF
>.|TRBV5-4
CASNSERSAVTQYF
>TRBD1|TRBV7-8
CASSLTVQGANYGYTF
>.|TRBV15
CATSRDSPAVAKNIQYF
>.|TRBV28
CASRQGSQPQHF
>TRBD2|TRBV5-6
CASSESGRAPYEQYF
>.|TRBV19
CATGSGANVLTF
>TRBD1|TRBV6-5
CASSYSIGQGTGELFF